What follows are 11 T cell receptor beta chains derived from one specimen sequenced in a study of blood T cell repertoires in COVID-19 (dated by TCRdb to the early 2020s). The library was produced with the immunoSEQ multiplex PCR assay. Not all clones reach the TCRdb copy of this immuneACCESS table, which keeps in-frame sequences only. Checked studies attribute under half of the gap to unresolved V genes and leave the rest unexplained. This sample holds 200,000 to 250,000 clones; over 80% were observed only once. Around 1.3% of the sample rests with the top ten. Sequenced input: peripheral blood. Receptor source: a young woman with COVID-19, enrolled during active disease.

This chain connects TRBV6-5 to TRBJ1-2; no firm D call. V dropped 10 bases and J dropped 0 bases, with 9 bases sitting between them. Germline V gives CDR1 MNHEY, CDR2 SVGAGI. This CDR3 is built from 12 residues. The CDR3 DNA follows: TGTGCCAACTGGGCCGCTAACTATGGCTACACCTTC. Amino acids: CANWAANYGYTF.

The chain uses TRBV3-1 (or the pseudogene TRBV3-2) and TRBJ2-5; TRBD2 agrees at 8 bases. Germline lookup yields CDR1 LGHDT and CDR2 YNNKEL (reference sequence). The CDR3 is 17 amino acids. Trimming took 1 base from V and 2 from J; bases not matched to a gene: 9. The CDR3 DNA reads as TGTGCCAGCAGCCAAGTGGGTCCAGCGGGGGTACAAGAGACCCAGTACTTC. Encoded protein: CASSQVGPAGVQETQYF.

V gene TRBV30 combines with J gene TRBJ1-4; TRBD1 is a possible D gene (6 bases). V dropped 5 bases and J dropped 9 bases, with 19 bases sitting between them. This CDR3 has 14 residues. Germline V CDR1 and CDR2: GTSNPN, SVGIG (reference sequence). The CDR3 coding sequence is TGTGCCTGGGGGCCCGGGACACAAATAAAAAAACTGTTTTTT. The encoded protein is CAWGPGTQIKKLFF.

The rearrangement joins TRBV15 to TRBJ2-7, with 7 bases identical to TRBD2. Germline CDR1 and CDR2: LNHNV and YYDKDF (reference sequence). The ends lost 2 bases at V and 1 base at J; junction bases unmatched: 11. The CDR3 totals 17 residues. The CDR3 DNA sequence: TGTGCCACCAGCAGAATCGGGGCTAGCGGCGCATCCTACGAGCAGTACTTC. This codes for CATSRIGASGASYEQYF.

This clone was recorded only once. CDR3 sequence: CASTLRRTGDAWARGYTF. CDR3 in DNA: TGCGCCAGCACCCTACGTCGGACAGGGGACGCGTGGGCCCGAGGCTACACCTTC. This chain joins TRBV4-1 and TRBJ1-2; the match to TRBD1 covers 9 bases. The CDR3 consists of 18 residues. J was trimmed by 8 bases and V by 7 bases; bases with no gene match: 23. CDR1 and CDR2 from the germline V gene are MGHRA and YSYEKL.

The genes are TRBV3-1 (or the pseudogene TRBV3-2) and TRBJ1-1; D not resolved. The CDR3 contains 13 residues. Trimming took off 2 bases at V and 4 bases at J, with 8 bases between the two ends. Germline CDR1 is LGHDT and CDR2 is YNNKEL (reference sequence). This CDR3 is CASSQPGSTEAFF. CDR3 nucleotide sequence: TGTGCCAGCAGCCAACCGGGAAGCACTGAAGCTTTCTTT.

The V gene is TRBV2, the J gene TRBJ2-3; 7 bases map to TRBD1. In germline, CDR1 is SNHLY, CDR2 FYNNEI. V was pared by 7 bases and J by 5 bases, with 3 bases of the junction left unmatched. This CDR3 region has 12 residues. In DNA form, the CDR3 reads TGTGCCAGCAATTACAGGGGAGATACGCAGTATTTT. The encoded protein is CASNYRGDTQYF.

The gene calls are TRBV11-3 and TRBJ2-7, with 9 bases lining up with TRBD1. The CDR3 consists of 16 residues. V dropped 0 bases and J dropped 5; count of bases not matched to a gene: 8. Germline V gene sequence: CDR1 SGHNT, CDR2 YENEEA. CDR3 region: CASSLDVTGGFDEQYF. As DNA, the CDR3 is TGTGCCAGCAGCTTAGACGTAACAGGGGGCTTCGACGAGCAGTACTTC.

The V call is TRBV6-6, the J call TRBJ1-2; D may be TRBD1 (6 bases). The CDR3 is made up of 14 amino acids. CDR1 is MNHNY and CDR2 is SVGAGI in the germline V gene (reference sequence). V was pared by 2 bases and J by 0 bases, with 7 bases between. As DNA, the CDR3 is TGTGCCAGCAGTTACGGACAGCCTAACTATGGCTACACCTTC. It translates to CASSYGQPNYGYTF.

The rearrangement joins TRBV27 to TRBJ1-1; D is unresolved. CDR3 length: 14 amino acids. CDR1 is MNHEY and CDR2 is SMNVEV in the germline V gene (reference sequence). V shed 6 bases and J shed 3 bases, with 14 bases lying between them. The CDR3 DNA reads TGTGCCAGCAGACAAGGAAGGGAGTACACTGAAGCTTTCTTT. This gives the protein CASRQGREYTEAFF.

This clone came up once. V usage is TRBV10-3 and J usage is TRBJ2-2, with 13 bases aligning to TRBD2. The germline V gene has CDR1 ENHRY and CDR2 SYGVKD. J lost 0 bases, V lost 6 bases, and 4 bases had no gene match. The CDR3 contains 17 residues. The CDR3: CAIRKGLAGPNTGELFF. The CDR3 DNA follows: TGTGCCATCAGAAAGGGACTAGCGGGACCGAACACCGGGGAGCTGTTTTTT.